This T cell receptor (beta chain) derives from a study of CXCR3-negative and CXCR3-positive naive CD8 T cells. Across the study: The libraries yielded about 130 million TRB reads, about 1.5 +/- 0.3 million each.

Worth noting for this clonotype: Its antigen is unidentified.

Per germline, CDR1 MNHNS and CDR2 SASEGT. The CDR3 is 13 amino acids. Study-wide points: Naive cells positive for CXCR3 carried more hydrophobic TRB CDR3s than CXCR3-negative ones. Memory CD8+ cells showed much lower diversity, while both naive subsets were comparably high. It was found that naive subsets had comparable surface CD5, and TCR strength was inferred from TRB CDR3 properties.

In preparing the TRB cDNA libraries, 5' RACE with UMI labels was used. TCRdb re-analyzed the 5' RACE reads; it lists each CDR3 protein once, without DNA. Here the sample table reports about 6,800 distinct CDR3 sequences. Naive CD8+ T cells showed a CD45RO-CCR7+CD27+CD95- phenotype. This sequence joins TRBV6-1 and TRBJ2-1; the D call from TCRdb, TRBD2, cannot be confirmed without DNA. Sequencing used naive CXCR3+ CD8+ T cells from blood. Specified subset: CD45RO-CCR7+CD27+CD95- naive CD8+ T cells expressing CXCR3 (TNR3+). The clonotype comes from a human donor in good health. Some clones in this sample may be carry-over from other donors' samples. The CDR3 region is CASSLAEYNEQFF.